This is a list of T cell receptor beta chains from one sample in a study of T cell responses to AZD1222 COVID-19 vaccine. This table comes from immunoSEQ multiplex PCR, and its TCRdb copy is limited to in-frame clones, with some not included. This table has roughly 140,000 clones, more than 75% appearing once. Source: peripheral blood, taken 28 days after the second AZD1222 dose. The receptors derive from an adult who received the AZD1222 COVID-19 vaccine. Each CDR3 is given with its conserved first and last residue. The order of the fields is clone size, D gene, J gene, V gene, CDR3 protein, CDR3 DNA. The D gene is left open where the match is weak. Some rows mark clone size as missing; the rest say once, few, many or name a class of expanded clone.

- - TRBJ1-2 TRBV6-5 CASSYLDSLNYGYTF TGTGCCAGCAGTTACTTGGACAGCTTAAACTATGGCTACACCTTC
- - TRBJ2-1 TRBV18 CASSPDLVNEQFF TGTGCCAGCTCACCCGACTTAGTCAATGAGCAGTTCTTC
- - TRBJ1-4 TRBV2 CASRSREATNEKLFF TGTGCCAGCAGAAGCAGGGAAGCAACTAATGAAAAACTGTTTTTT
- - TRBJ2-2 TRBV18 CASSPRTTGELFF TGTGCCAGCTCACCACGGACGACCGGGGAGCTGTTTTTT
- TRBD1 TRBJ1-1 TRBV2 CASSDGMTGQAEAFF TGTGCCAGCAGCGACGGTATGACAGGGCAGGCTGAAGCTTTCTTT
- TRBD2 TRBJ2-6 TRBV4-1 CASSPSAGGAGANVLTF TGCGCCAGCAGCCCCTCGGCGGGGGGGGCTGGGGCCAACGTCCTGACTTTC
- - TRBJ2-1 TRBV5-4 CASSLNRAYNEQFF TGTGCCAGCAGCTTGAACAGGGCCTACAATGAGCAGTTCTTC
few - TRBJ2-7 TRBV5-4 CASSVGYREYEQYF TGTGCCAGCAGCGTGGGGTACAGGGAGTACGAGCAGTACTTC
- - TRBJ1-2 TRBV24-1 CATSDPTKNYGYTF TGTGCCACCAGTGATCCCACGAAGAACTATGGCTACACCTTC
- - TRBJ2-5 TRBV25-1 CASGLVTQYF TGTGCCAGCGGTTTAGTGACCCAGTACTTC
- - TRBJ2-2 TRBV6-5 CASSYGGALTGELFF TGTGCCAGCAGTTACGGGGGGGCGCTTACCGGGGAGCTGTTTTTT
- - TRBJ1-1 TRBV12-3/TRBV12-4 CASSTLLFEAFF TGTGCCAGCAGTACCCTGTTATTTGAAGCTTTCTTT
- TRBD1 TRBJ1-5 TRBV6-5 CASRGQGGQPQHF TGTGCCAGCAGAGGACAGGGTGGTCAGCCCCAGCATTTT
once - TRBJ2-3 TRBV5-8 CASSLGVADTDTQYF TGTGCCAGCAGCCTTGGAGTAGCGGACACAGATACGCAGTATTTT
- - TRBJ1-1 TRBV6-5 CASSYGRGTEAFF TGTGCCAGCAGTTACGGTAGGGGCACTGAAGCTTTCTTT
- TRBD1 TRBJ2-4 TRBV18 CASSRQGLAKNIQYF TGTGCCAGCTCAAGACAGGGGTTAGCCAAAAACATTCAGTACTTC
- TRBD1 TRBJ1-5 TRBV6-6 CASSSHRGLNQPQHF TGTGCCAGCAGCTCCCACAGGGGGCTGAATCAGCCCCAGCATTTT
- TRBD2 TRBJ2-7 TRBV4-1 CASSQRVGGLTYEQYF TGCGCCAGCAGCCAGAGGGTGGGGGGGTTGACCTACGAGCAGTACTTC
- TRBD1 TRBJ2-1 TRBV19 CASSIGGQGWGEQFF TGTGCCAGTAGTATAGGAGGACAGGGTTGGGGTGAGCAGTTCTTC
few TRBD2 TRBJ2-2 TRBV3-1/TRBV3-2 CASSQEGLAGGPGGELFF TGTGCCAGCAGCCAAGAGGGGCTAGCGGGAGGGCCAGGCGGGGAGCTGTTTTTT
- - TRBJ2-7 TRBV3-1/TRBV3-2 CASSPRGYEQYF TGTGCCAGCAGCCCCAGGGGTTACGAGCAGTACTTC
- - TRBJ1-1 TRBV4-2 CASSHPKAGMNTEAFF TGTGCCAGCAGCCACCCTAAGGCAGGCATGAACACTGAAGCTTTCTTT
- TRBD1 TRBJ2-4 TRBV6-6 CASSRTGAAKNIQYF TGTGCCAGCAGTCGCACAGGGGCGGCCAAAAACATTCAGTACTTC
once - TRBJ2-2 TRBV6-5 CASSYSRGGELFF TGTGCCAGCAGTTACTCGAGGGGCGGGGAGCTGTTTTTT
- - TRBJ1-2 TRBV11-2 CASHSTGTESGYTF TGTGCCAGCCACTCAACAGGGACTGAGTCTGGCTACACCTTC
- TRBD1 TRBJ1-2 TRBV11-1 CASSLDRDYGYTF TGTGCCAGCAGCCTAGACAGGGACTATGGCTACACCTTC
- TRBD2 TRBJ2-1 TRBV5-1 CASSLAVAGGYNEQFF TGCGCCAGCAGCTTGGCGGTAGCGGGGGGTTACAATGAGCAGTTCTTC
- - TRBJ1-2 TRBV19 CASTLGDSRKGYTF TGTGCCAGTACTTTAGGAGACAGCAGGAAGGGCTACACCTTC
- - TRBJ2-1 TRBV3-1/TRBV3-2 CASSQDTGSYNEQFF TGTGCCAGCAGCCAAGATACAGGGTCCTACAATGAGCAGTTCTTC
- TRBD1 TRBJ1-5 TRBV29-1 CSVGPGGVDQPQHF TGCAGCGTTGGACCAGGGGGAGTAGATCAGCCCCAGCATTTT
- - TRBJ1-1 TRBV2 CASRARQAPPSMNTEAFF TGTGCCAGCAGGGCCAGGCAGGCCCCACCCTCGATGAACACTGAAGCTTTCTTT
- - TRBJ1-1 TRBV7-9 CASRYPGLRTEAFF TGTGCCAGCAGATATCCGGGACTGCGAACTGAAGCTTTCTTT
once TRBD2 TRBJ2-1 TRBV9 CASSPTSGGAYNEQFF TGTGCCAGCAGCCCAACTAGCGGGGGGGCCTACAATGAGCAGTTCTTC
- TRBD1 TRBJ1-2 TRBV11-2 CASSLMTGGTYGYTF TGTGCCAGCAGCTTAATGACAGGGGGAACCTATGGCTACACCTTC
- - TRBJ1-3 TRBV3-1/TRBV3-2 CASSQEPEGNTIYF TGTGCCAGCAGCCAAGAGCCAGAAGGAAACACCATATATTTT
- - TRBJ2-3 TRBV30 CAWSVGGARADTQYF TGTGCCTGGAGTGTTGGGGGGGCGCGAGCAGATACGCAGTATTTT
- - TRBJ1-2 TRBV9 CASSFLTRGGYTF TGTGCCAGCAGCTTCTTAACGCGGGGTGGCTACACCTTC
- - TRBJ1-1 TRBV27 CASSLRQNTEAFF TGTGCCAGCAGTTTAAGGCAGAACACTGAAGCTTTCTTT
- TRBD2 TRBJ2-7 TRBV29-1 CSVVGLTSGKSYEQYF TGCAGCGTTGTCGGACTCACTAGCGGGAAGTCCTACGAGCAGTACTTC
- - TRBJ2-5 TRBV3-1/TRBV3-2 CASSQASVGETQYF TGTGCCAGCAGCCAAGCTAGCGTGGGGGAGACCCAGTACTTC
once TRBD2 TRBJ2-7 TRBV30 CAWNGLADSYEQYF TGTGCCTGGAACGGACTAGCGGATTCCTACGAGCAGTACTTC
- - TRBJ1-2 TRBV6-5 CASTRSYNYGYTF TGTGCCAGCACCAGGTCATATAACTATGGCTACACCTTC
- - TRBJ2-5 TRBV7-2 CASSLSPQETQYF TGTGCCAGCAGCTTGAGCCCCCAAGAGACCCAGTACTTC
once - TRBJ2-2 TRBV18 CASSPPGNTGELFF TGTGCCAGCTCACCACCAGGGAACACCGGGGAGCTGTTTTTT